The rows below give T cell receptor beta chains drawn from one sample of a study of T cells in Graves' hyperthyroidism and ophthalmopathy. TCRdb recomputed calls from the multiplex PCR reads with MiXCR, one row per CDR3 protein. This table has about 500,000 distinct CDR3 sequences, 14% appearing once. Source material: blood. These TCRs come from a young woman with Graves' hyperthyroidism. CDR3s include the opening cysteine and the closing phenylalanine or tryptophan. The order of the fields is CDR3 protein, CDR3 DNA, V gene, D gene, J gene, clone size. The D gene is left open where the match is weak. A row's size may be missing; if present it is once, few, many or a size class.

cdr3_aa: CASSPPAGGTEAFF
cdr3_nt: TGTGCCAGCAGCCCCCCCGCAGGGGGCACTGAAGCTTTCTTT
v_call: TRBV7-9
d_call: TRBD1
j_call: TRBJ1-1
clone_size: few

cdr3_aa: CASSLGAGMRKLFF
cdr3_nt: TGTGCCAGCAGCTTAGGGGCAGGGATGCGAAAACTGTTTTTT
v_call: TRBV7-8
d_call: .
j_call: TRBJ1-4
clone_size: .

cdr3_aa: CSVVYTEAFF
cdr3_nt: TGCAGCGTTGTGTACACTGAAGCTTTCTTT
v_call: TRBV29-1
d_call: .
j_call: TRBJ1-1
clone_size: few

cdr3_aa: CASSVPPGGLRDTQYF
cdr3_nt: TGTGCCAGCAGCGTCCCCCCGGGGGGACTGAGAGATACGCAGTATTTT
v_call: TRBV9
d_call: TRBD2
j_call: TRBJ2-3
clone_size: few

cdr3_aa: CASKDYGYTF
cdr3_nt: TGTGCCAGCAAGGACTATGGCTACACCTTC
v_call: TRBV6-1
d_call: .
j_call: TRBJ1-2
clone_size: few

cdr3_aa: CASSVAVNTEAFF
cdr3_nt: TGTGCCAGCAGCGTAGCGGTAAACACTGAAGCTTTCTTT
v_call: TRBV9
d_call: .
j_call: TRBJ1-1
clone_size: many

cdr3_aa: CASFGNVYEQYF
cdr3_nt: TGTGCCAGCTTTGGTAATGTCTACGAGCAGTACTTC
v_call: TRBV6-1
d_call: .
j_call: TRBJ2-7
clone_size: many

cdr3_aa: CASRLRGLDEAFF
cdr3_nt: TGTGCCAGCAGACTCAGGGGGCTGGACGAAGCTTTCTTT
v_call: TRBV6-1
d_call: TRBD1
j_call: TRBJ1-1
clone_size: .

cdr3_aa: CASSPPLNQGGRNTEAFF
cdr3_nt: TGTGCCAGCTCACCACCGCTCAATCAAGGCGGCAGGAACACTGAAGCTTTCTTT
v_call: TRBV18
d_call: .
j_call: TRBJ1-1
clone_size: many

cdr3_aa: CATRPGVGPDVNTEAFF
cdr3_nt: TGTGCCACCAGGCCCGGTGTAGGTCCCGATGTGAACACTGAAGCTTTCTTT
v_call: TRBV24-1
d_call: .
j_call: TRBJ1-1
clone_size: many

cdr3_aa: CASSLQDQETQYF
cdr3_nt: TGTGCCAGCAGCTTACAGGATCAAGAGACCCAGTACTTC
v_call: TRBV7-2
d_call: .
j_call: TRBJ2-5
clone_size: many

cdr3_aa: CSARGRMETQYF
cdr3_nt: TGCAGCGCCAGGGGGCGGATGGAGACCCAGTACTTC
v_call: TRBV29-1
d_call: TRBD1
j_call: TRBJ2-5
clone_size: many

cdr3_aa: CASSPPRGITDTQYF
cdr3_nt: TGTGCCAGCAGCCCCCCCCGCGGGATCACAGATACGCAGTATTTT
v_call: TRBV9
d_call: .
j_call: TRBJ2-3
clone_size: few

cdr3_aa: CSVSSNQPQHF
cdr3_nt: TGCAGTGTATCTAGCAATCAGCCCCAGCATTTT
v_call: TRBV20-1
d_call: .
j_call: TRBJ1-5
clone_size: many

cdr3_aa: CASSYGQSSTDTQYF
cdr3_nt: TGTGCCAGCAGCTACGGACAGTCAAGCACAGATACGCAGTATTTT
v_call: TRBV11-1
d_call: .
j_call: TRBJ2-3
clone_size: many

cdr3_aa: CASSLQRTLYNEQFF
cdr3_nt: TGTGCCAGTAGCCTACAGCGAACCCTCTACAATGAGCAGTTCTTC
v_call: TRBV19
d_call: .
j_call: TRBJ2-1
clone_size: .

cdr3_aa: CASSPGGSGVDEQFF
cdr3_nt: TGCGCCAGCAGCCCCGGTGGTAGCGGAGTGGATGAGCAGTTCTTC
v_call: TRBV4-1
d_call: .
j_call: TRBJ2-1
clone_size: .

cdr3_aa: CSVVLAVKNIQYF
cdr3_nt: TGCAGCGTTGTACTAGCGGTTAAAAACATTCAGTACTTC
v_call: TRBV29-1
d_call: TRBD2
j_call: TRBJ2-4
clone_size: many

cdr3_aa: CASSGAPGPRGSTDTQYF
cdr3_nt: TGTGCCAGCAGCGGAGCTCCGGGACCCCGAGGGAGCACAGATACGCAGTATTTT
v_call: TRBV9
d_call: .
j_call: TRBJ2-3
clone_size: many

cdr3_aa: CASSRPGQGLETQYF
cdr3_nt: TGTGCCAGCAGTCGCCCGGGACAGGGGTTGGAGACCCAGTACTTC
v_call: TRBV6-2/TRBV6-3
d_call: TRBD1
j_call: TRBJ2-5
clone_size: .

cdr3_aa: CAWTTVGAEQYF
cdr3_nt: TGTGCCTGGACCACCGTCGGGGCCGAGCAGTACTTC
v_call: TRBV30
d_call: .
j_call: TRBJ2-7
clone_size: few

cdr3_aa: CASSFVLAGGLEETQYF
cdr3_nt: TGTGCCAGCAGTTTCGTTCTAGCGGGAGGGCTGGAAGAGACCCAGTACTTC
v_call: TRBV12-3/TRBV12-4
d_call: TRBD2
j_call: TRBJ2-5
clone_size: many

cdr3_aa: CASSPGQSYQPQHF
cdr3_nt: TGTGCCAGCAGCCCGGGACAGTCCTATCAGCCCCAGCATTTT
v_call: TRBV5-5
d_call: TRBD1
j_call: TRBJ1-5
clone_size: .

cdr3_aa: CASSYSLQGNTGELFF
cdr3_nt: TGTGCCAGCAGTTACTCGTTACAGGGGAACACCGGGGAGCTGTTTTTT
v_call: TRBV6-5
d_call: .
j_call: TRBJ2-2
clone_size: .

cdr3_aa: CASSSSFGGNQPQHF
cdr3_nt: TGTGCCAGCAGCTCCTCCTTCGGGGGCAATCAGCCCCAGCATTTT
v_call: TRBV27
d_call: .
j_call: TRBJ1-5
clone_size: .

cdr3_aa: CASSFLEGLLFF
cdr3_nt: TGTGCCAGCAGCTTTTTGGAAGGACTCCTGTTCTTC
v_call: TRBV7-3
d_call: .
j_call: TRBJ2-1
clone_size: few

cdr3_aa: CSVTDRVDVGYTF
cdr3_nt: TGCAGCGTGACGGACAGGGTGGATGTAGGCTACACCTTC
v_call: TRBV29-1
d_call: TRBD1
j_call: TRBJ1-2
clone_size: many

cdr3_aa: CASSPQLAGGPYNEQFF
cdr3_nt: TGTGCCAGCAGCCCCCAACTAGCGGGAGGGCCCTACAATGAGCAGTTCTTC
v_call: TRBV7-7
d_call: TRBD2
j_call: TRBJ2-1
clone_size: .

cdr3_aa: CATWAVNTGELFF
cdr3_nt: TGCGCCACATGGGCAGTAAACACCGGGGAGCTGTTTTTT
v_call: TRBV4-1
d_call: .
j_call: TRBJ2-2
clone_size: few

cdr3_aa: CASSVLLAGPNEQFF
cdr3_nt: TGTGCCAGCAGCGTGCTGCTAGCGGGTCCGAATGAGCAGTTCTTC
v_call: TRBV7-2
d_call: TRBD2
j_call: TRBJ2-1
clone_size: few

cdr3_aa: CATRLRRDSEAFF
cdr3_nt: TGTGCCACCAGACTCAGAAGGGATTCTGAAGCTTTCTTT
v_call: TRBV15
d_call: .
j_call: TRBJ1-1
clone_size: .

cdr3_aa: CAWRDRGLKYGYTF
cdr3_nt: TGTGCCTGGAGAGACAGGGGCCTTAAGTATGGCTACACCTTC
v_call: TRBV30
d_call: TRBD1
j_call: TRBJ1-2
clone_size: many

cdr3_aa: CASSAPGLAGGVAYNEQFF
cdr3_nt: TGTGCCAGCAGTGCCCCCGGACTAGCGGGAGGGGTAGCCTACAATGAGCAGTTCTTC
v_call: TRBV12-3/TRBV12-4
d_call: TRBD2
j_call: TRBJ2-1
clone_size: .

cdr3_aa: CASSPQGVRSSYEQYF
cdr3_nt: TGTGCCAGCAGTCCCCAAGGGGTGAGGAGCTCCTACGAGCAGTACTTC
v_call: TRBV28
d_call: .
j_call: TRBJ2-7
clone_size: many

cdr3_aa: CASSVGLAISTGELFF
cdr3_nt: TGCGCCAGCAGCGTGGGACTAGCGATAAGCACCGGGGAGCTGTTTTTT
v_call: TRBV5-1
d_call: TRBD2
j_call: TRBJ2-2
clone_size: many

cdr3_aa: CASSQAGTSGRGGYNEQFF
cdr3_nt: TGTGCCAGCAGCCAAGCCGGGACTAGCGGGAGGGGGGGTTACAATGAGCAGTTCTTC
v_call: TRBV3-1
d_call: TRBD2
j_call: TRBJ2-1
clone_size: many

cdr3_aa: CASTRGGAGNQPQHF
cdr3_nt: TGTGCCAGCACCCGTGGGGGGGCAGGCAATCAGCCCCAGCATTTT
v_call: TRBV7-8
d_call: .
j_call: TRBJ1-5
clone_size: many